The rows below give T cell receptor beta chains drawn from one sample of a study of OX40 agonist ivuxolimab in advanced cancers. Only in-frame clones appear in the TCRdb table, and some are missing; sequencing was by immunoSEQ multiplex PCR. The sample comprises some 50,000 clones, 84% of which are singletons, and under 5.5% rests with the top ten. This specimen consisted of CD4+ or CD8+ T cells sorted from blood, obtained in a trial of the OX40 agonist ivuxolimab. Source of these receptors: an adult with an advanced solid tumor such as melanoma, head and neck, liver or kidney cancer. CDR3s include the opening cysteine and the closing phenylalanine or tryptophan. Each record gives: V gene, J gene, clone size, D gene, CDR3 DNA, CDR3 protein. The D gene is left open where the match is weak. A clone size is listed for some rows: how often the clone was seen (once, few, many), or a class if it is expanded.

TRBV7-2,TRBJ2-3,.,.,TGTGCCAGCAGCCTCCTTCGGGCAGATACGCAGTATTTT,CASSLLRADTQYF
TRBV29-1,TRBJ1-1,.,.,TGCAGCGTTTTCTTCGGGAAAGCTTTCTTT,CSVFFGKAFF
TRBV2,TRBJ1-4,.,.,TGTGCCAGCAGTGAAGCGGTAACGACGGGGATACTGAATGAAAAACTGTTTTTT,CASSEAVTTGILNEKLFF
TRBV29-1,TRBJ1-2,.,TRBD1,TGCAGCGTGGTTTTTGGGCAGGGGGCCGCTGGCTACACCTTC,CSVVFGQGAAGYTF
TRBV30,TRBJ1-2,once,.,TGTGCCTGGCTACAGGATGGGGGTGGCTACACCTTC,CAWLQDGGGYTF
TRBV11-2,TRBJ2-7,.,.,TGTGCCAGCAGCATACTGGTCGGAGCGACCTCCTACGAGCAGTACTTC,CASSILVGATSYEQYF
TRBV5-4,TRBJ2-3,.,.,TGTGCCAGCAGCTCTACAGGGAGCACAGATACGCAGTATTTT,CASSSTGSTDTQYF
TRBV19,TRBJ1-1,once,.,TGTGCCCGTAGTTTCGGCAGGGGCGAGACTGAAGCTTTCTTT,CARSFGRGETEAFF
TRBV19,TRBJ1-2,once,.,TGTGCCAGTAGTCCGGACAGTGAGATTAATGGCTACACCTTC,CASSPDSEINGYTF
TRBV10-3,TRBJ2-3,few,TRBD2,TGTGCCATCAGTCCTAGCGGGAGGGATGGGGATACGCAGTATTTT,CAISPSGRDGDTQYF
TRBV7-2,TRBJ2-5,few,.,TGTGCCAGCAGCTTTGCGGGTGAAGAGACCCAGTACTTC,CASSFAGEETQYF
TRBV11-2,TRBJ2-2,.,.,TGTGCCAGCAGCTTATTTCGGACAATCACCGGGGAGCTGTTTTTT,CASSLFRTITGELFF
TRBV2,TRBJ1-2,.,.,TGTGCCAGCAGTAATAGCAGGGACTATGGCTACACCTTC,CASSNSRDYGYTF
TRBV2,TRBJ1-1,many,TRBD1,TGTGCCAGCAGTAGGACAGGGTATGGCACTGAAGCTTTCTTT,CASSRTGYGTEAFF
TRBV19,TRBJ2-5,few,.,TGTGCCAGTAGTGACCTGACCCAAGAGACCCAGTACTTC,CASSDLTQETQYF
TRBV30,TRBJ2-7,.,.,TGTGCCTGGAGGATGGGACGGGCCCTTCCTTACTTC,CAWRMGRALPYF
TRBV15,TRBJ1-1,.,.,TGTGCCACCAGCGAATCAAGGGAGGCAGATGAAGCTTTCTTT,CATSESREADEAFF
TRBV10-1,TRBJ2-2,.,TRBD2,TGCGCCAGCAGTGCCACTAGCGGGAGGGCCGGGGAGCTGTTTTTT,CASSATSGRAGELFF
TRBV7-8,TRBJ1-2,.,TRBD1,TGTGCCAGCAGCCCCACCGGGACAGGGGTATACTATGGCTACACCTTC,CASSPTGTGVYYGYTF
TRBV5-1,TRBJ2-1,.,TRBD2,TGCGCCAGCAGCTTTAGCGGGAGGGCCCCCAATGAGCAGTTCTTC,CASSFSGRAPNEQFF
TRBV6-5,TRBJ2-5,.,.,TGTGCCAGCAGTTATACATGGTGGGAGACCCAGTACTTC,CASSYTWWETQYF
TRBV6-1,TRBJ2-1,.,.,TGTGCCAGCAGTATGAATTACAATGAGCAGTTCTTC,CASSMNYNEQFF
TRBV4-2,TRBJ1-6,.,.,TGTGCCAGCAGCCAAGAAACGGGGGCTAATTCACCCCTCCACTTT,CASSQETGANSPLHF
TRBV6-1,TRBJ2-3,.,.,TGTGCCAGCAACTTTGGAGATACGCAGTATTTT,CASNFGDTQYF
TRBV15,TRBJ2-1,.,TRBD2,TGTGCCGCCGGACTAGCGGCTTACAATGAGCAGTTCTTC,CAAGLAAYNEQFF
TRBV19,TRBJ2-6,.,.,TGTGCCAGTAGTATAGGGCGGGGCTCTGGGGCCAACGTCCTGACTTTC,CASSIGRGSGANVLTF
TRBV30,TRBJ1-4,.,.,TGTGCCTGGAGTGAGCCAGCAACTAATGAAAAACTGTTTTTT,CAWSEPATNEKLFF
TRBV7-9,TRBJ2-3,once,.,TGTGCCAGCCCCTCCCGTGGACGCACAGATACGCAGTATTTT,CASPSRGRTDTQYF
TRBV5-1,TRBJ1-1,.,.,TGCGCCAGCAGCTTGGAATCAACCACTGAAGCTTTCTTT,CASSLESTTEAFF
TRBV5-1,TRBJ2-1,.,TRBD2,TGCGCCAGCAGGTCCCGACTAGCGGGAGGGTCTTACCTGAACAATGAGCAGTTCTTC,CASRSRLAGGSYLNNEQFF
TRBV18,TRBJ1-2,once,TRBD1,TGTGCCAGCTCACCATCCGGGACAGGGGTAAACTATGGCTACACCTTC,CASSPSGTGVNYGYTF
TRBV4-3,TRBJ1-5,once,.,TGCGCCAGCAGCCAAGGGACAGACAATCAGCCCCAGCATTTT,CASSQGTDNQPQHF
TRBV5-6,TRBJ2-3,.,TRBD1,TGTGCCAGCAGCTTCGGACAGGGGGCGAGCACAGATACGCAGTATTTT,CASSFGQGASTDTQYF
TRBV7-3,TRBJ2-3,.,TRBD1,TGTGCCAGCAGCTTCAGAGGGGGCGGATGGGGCACAGATACGCAGTATTTT,CASSFRGGGWGTDTQYF
TRBV6-4,TRBJ2-2,few,TRBD2,TGTGCCAGCAGGAGACTAGCGACCACCGGGGAGCTGTTTTTT,CASRRLATTGELFF
TRBV19,TRBJ1-5,.,TRBD1,TGTGCCAGTAGTGGGACAGGGGTACAGCCCCAGCATTTT,CASSGTGVQPQHF
TRBV10-2,TRBJ1-4,once,.,TGCGCCAGCAGTGTTGGACAGAATGAAAAACTGTTTTTT,CASSVGQNEKLFF
TRBV5-1,TRBJ1-1,once,.,TGCGCCAGCAGCTTGTCAGGAAGGACTGAAGCTTTCTTT,CASSLSGRTEAFF
TRBV7-2,TRBJ2-1,few,.,TGTGCCAGCAGCTCCGACCGATCAACCTACAATGAGCAGTTCTTC,CASSSDRSTYNEQFF
TRBV12-5,TRBJ1-1,.,.,TGTGCTAGTGGTTTGGTTACAGGGAGAGGCACTGAAGCTTTCTTT,CASGLVTGRGTEAFF
TRBV11-2,TRBJ2-7,few,TRBD2,TGTGCCAGCAGCGCCGTAGCGGGATCCTACGAGCAGTACTTC,CASSAVAGSYEQYF
TRBV7-2,TRBJ2-5,once,.,TGTGCCAGCAGCTCCGTAGGGGGTGGGGAGACCCAGTACTTC,CASSSVGGGETQYF
TRBV5-4,TRBJ2-1,.,TRBD2,TGTGCCAGCAGCTTGGGTCCTCCCGGCGGGAGTAGGGGAAATGAGCAGTTCTTC,CASSLGPPGGSRGNEQFF
TRBV19,TRBJ2-7,.,.,TGTGCCAGCGAAAGACCTACCTACGAGCAGTACTTC,CASERPTYEQYF
TRBV16,TRBJ2-3,.,.,TGTGCCAGCAGCCAAAGGTCTGGGAGCACAGATACGCAGTATTTT,CASSQRSGSTDTQYF
TRBV9,TRBJ1-4,.,TRBD1,TGTGCCAGCAACAACGACAGGGGTACTGAAAAACTGTTTTTT,CASNNDRGTEKLFF
TRBV5-6,TRBJ2-1,.,TRBD2,TGTGCCAGCAGCTTGGCGGGTACTAGCGGGAGGGCCAACGTCGATGAGCAGTTCTTC,CASSLAGTSGRANVDEQFF
TRBV27,TRBJ2-7,.,TRBD1,TGTGCCAGCAGTTTCGTAGGGACAGGGGTTCCCTACGAGCAGTACTTC,CASSFVGTGVPYEQYF
TRBV29-1,TRBJ2-6,.,.,TGCAGCGTTTCAAGCAGCATACAAAGTCGGGCCAACTTCCTGACTTTC,CSVSSSIQSRANFLTF
TRBV11-1,TRBJ2-6,.,.,TGTGCCAGCAGCGGGCTAGCACAGCACTCTGGGGCCAACGTCCTGACTTTC,CASSGLAQHSGANVLTF
TRBV28,TRBJ1-5,.,TRBD1,TGTGCCAGCAGTTTAGGAACAGGGGGCTCGATAAGCAATCAGCCCCAGCATTTT,CASSLGTGGSISNQPQHF
TRBV28,TRBJ1-2,.,.,TGTGCCAGCAGTCTTACAACGACGGGTGGCTACACCTTC,CASSLTTTGGYTF
TRBV5-1,TRBJ2-7,.,.,TGCGCCAGCAGGGTTCACAGCAATGCCTACGAGCAGTACTTC,CASRVHSNAYEQYF
TRBV6-5,TRBJ1-1,.,.,TGTGCCAGCAGTTACGACAGATTGAACACTGAAGCTTTCTTT,CASSYDRLNTEAFF
TRBV6-5,TRBJ2-7,.,.,TGTGCCAGCAGTTACTCGTACAGCTTGGAGCAGTACTTC,CASSYSYSLEQYF
TRBV7-7,TRBJ2-5,.,.,TGTGCCAGCAGCCGGGTCCCGGCAGAGACCCAGTACTTC,CASSRVPAETQYF
TRBV19,TRBJ2-1,.,TRBD2,TGTGCCAGTAGTATGGATCTCCCAATGGTAGCGGGAGGGCCTCAGTTCTTC,CASSMDLPMVAGGPQFF